The T cell receptor (beta chain) described here comes from a study of blood T cell repertoires in COVID-19. Study-level information: Donors in the United States, Italy and Spain gave samples during acute or convalescent COVID-19. Sample material is recorded as cDNA or gDNA derived from T cells, B-cell-depleted T cells, or PBMCs.

The V gene's germline CDR1 is MNHEY and CDR2 SVGAGI. There are 14 residues in the CDR3. V was pared by 10 bases and J by 3 bases, with 7 bases of the junction left unmatched. Per the original methods: Reference gene primers were amplified, and this amplification served to estimate nucleated cell counts. The method was immunoSEQ multiplex PCR; TCRdb's version includes in-frame clones alone and lacks a portion of them. The V and J calls and the clone size are those of that table, but D and trimming were determined from the DNA. The sample includes over 120,000 clones, 88% seen only once; the top ten take roughly 1.6%.

Specimen: peripheral blood. The gene calls are TRBV6-5 and TRBJ2-1, with TRBD1 identical over 9 bases. The sequence was collected from a woman between 50 and 59 years old with acute or convalescent COVID-19. CDR3 nucleotide sequence: TGTGCCACCCCGGGACAGGGATACTACAATGAGCAGTTCTTC. It is translated as CATPGQGYYNEQFF.